Listed below are T cell receptor beta chains from one sample, sequenced in a study of lymphopenia after photon versus proton radiotherapy. This table comes from immunoSEQ multiplex PCR, and its TCRdb copy is limited to in-frame clones, with some not included. The sample lists about 50,000 clones; around 83% were seen once. The specimen comprised peripheral blood, sampled from a patient treated with photon-based radiotherapy. These receptors were collected from a man aged 50 to 59 with gastric cancer. The CDR3 runs from the conserved cysteine through the conserved F or W. The D gene is left open where the match is weak. Where a row states a size, it is once, few, many or the class of an expanded clone; other rows omit it.

V: TRBV2
D: NA
size: NA
J: TRBJ2-7
CDR3: CASSVGTYEQYF
DNA: TGTGCCAGCAGTGTCGGGACCTACGAGCAGTACTTC

V: TRBV5-4
D: TRBD1
size: NA
J: TRBJ1-5
CDR3: CASSAGQGPNQPQHF
DNA: TGTGCCAGCAGCGCTGGACAGGGCCCTAATCAGCCCCAGCATTTT

V: TRBV21-1
D: NA
size: NA
J: TRBJ2-1
CDR3: CASSKTGVGEQFF
DNA: TGTGCCAGCAGCAAGACAGGGGTTGGTGAGCAGTTCTTC

V: TRBV28
D: TRBD1
size: NA
J: TRBJ2-7
CDR3: CASKRQGTYEQYF
DNA: TGTGCCAGCAAAAGACAGGGTACCTACGAGCAGTACTTC

V: TRBV29-1
D: TRBD2
size: NA
J: TRBJ2-3
CDR3: CSVEGSLAGGTDTQYF
DNA: TGCAGCGTTGAAGGTTCCCTAGCGGGAGGGACAGATACGCAGTATTTT

V: TRBV5-1
D: TRBD2
size: NA
J: TRBJ2-1
CDR3: CASSLVAGGPGEQFF
DNA: TGCGCCAGCAGCTTGGTAGCGGGAGGGCCAGGGGAGCAGTTCTTC

V: TRBV2
D: NA
size: NA
J: TRBJ1-1
CDR3: CASSEGVAEAFF
DNA: TGTGCCAGCAGTGAAGGGGTGGCTGAAGCTTTCTTT

V: TRBV6-1
D: NA
size: few
J: TRBJ2-7
CDR3: CASSEAHYAYEQYF
DNA: TGTGCCAGCAGTGAAGCGCATTATGCCTACGAGCAGTACTTC

V: TRBV7-9
D: NA
size: NA
J: TRBJ2-5
CDR3: CASSLVGGEETQYF
DNA: TGTGCCAGCAGCTTAGTCGGAGGGGAAGAGACCCAGTACTTC

V: TRBV15
D: NA
size: NA
J: TRBJ1-2
CDR3: CATSRGDGNYGYTF
DNA: TGTGCCACCAGCAGAGGGGACGGAAACTATGGCTACACCTTC